This is a list of T cell receptor beta chains from one sample in a study of CD8 T cells in Susac syndrome. TCRdb analysed the immunoSEQ multiplex PCR reads with MiXCR anew, one entry per CDR3 protein. The sample records around 280,000 distinct CDR3 sequences, 85% being singletons. Sequencing used CD8+ T cells from PBMCs. The source is a human donor with multiple sclerosis. Both conserved end residues are part of each CDR3. The D gene is left open where the match is weak. Clone size, where shown, is once, few, many, or a class for clones that have expanded.

abundance	d_gene	j_gene	v_gene	CDR3aa	CDR3nt
few	-	TRBJ1-1	TRBV27	CASSFGGRNTEAFF	TGTGCCAGCAGTTTCGGGGGGCGGAACACTGAAGCTTTCTTT
-	-	TRBJ2-7	TRBV6-6	CASSYRGDPPEPCF	TGTGCCAGCAGTTACAGGGGGGACCCCCCTGAGCCCTGCTTC
-	-	TRBJ2-3	TRBV27	CASTPASGTDTQYF	TGTGCCAGCACCCCGGCGTCGGGCACAGATACGCAGTATTTT
few	-	TRBJ1-1	TRBV5-1	CASSIGGEEAFF	TGCGCCAGCAGCATTGGAGGGGAGGAAGCTTTCTTT
-	TRBD2	TRBJ2-2	TRBV6-4	CASSDLREEPGELFF	TGTGCCAGCAGTGACTTGCGGGAGGAACCCGGGGAGCTGTTTTTT
-	-	TRBJ2-5	TRBV7-9	CASSPPGFQETQYF	TGTGCCAGCAGCCCTCCCGGATTTCAAGAGACCCAGTACTTC
-	-	TRBJ2-5	TRBV28	CASSFTPEDETQYF	TGTGCCAGCAGTTTTACCCCCGAGGACGAGACCCAGTACTTC
-	-	TRBJ1-2	TRBV11-2	CASSSPTGTDFYGYTF	TGTGCCAGCAGCTCCCCCACCGGGACGGATTTTTATGGCTACACCTTC
-	-	TRBJ1-2	TRBV9	CASSERPGGYTF	TGTGCCAGCAGCGAAAGGCCCGGGGGCTACACCTTC
-	TRBD1	TRBJ1-1	TRBV3-1	CASRRQGGEMNTEAFF	TGTGCCAGCAGAAGACAGGGGGGTGAAATGAACACTGAAGCTTTCTTT
-	TRBD2	TRBJ2-1	TRBV7-9	CASSLARTSGKNNEQFF	TGTGCCAGCAGCTTAGCCAGGACTAGCGGCAAAAACAATGAGCAGTTCTTC
-	-	TRBJ1-4	TRBV19	CASSLRTSLNEKLFF	TGTGCCAGTAGTCTCCGGACAAGCCTTAATGAAAAACTGTTTTTT
once	-	TRBJ2-7	TRBV11-2	CASSSVGSVYEQYF	TGTGCCAGCAGCTCCGTAGGTAGCGTATACGAGCAGTACTTC
-	-	TRBJ1-6	TRBV2	CASSAGPWDSPLHF	TGTGCCAGCAGTGCGGGACCATGGGATTCACCCCTCCACTTT
-	-	TRBJ1-1	TRBV27	CASSPSRHHEAFF	TGTGCCAGCAGTCCCAGTCGACACCATGAAGCTTTCTTT
-	-	TRBJ2-1	TRBV10-3	CAISESLASSYNEQFF	TGTGCCATCAGTGAGTCTCTAGCGAGCTCCTACAATGAGCAGTTCTTC
-	-	TRBJ1-5	TRBV7-9	CASSPGAGAPHDQHF	TGTGCCAGCAGCCCAGGGGCAGGGGCCCCTCATGACCAGCATTTT
-	TRBD2	TRBJ2-3	TRBV4-1	CASSQLREGTDTQYF	TGCGCCAGCAGCCAGTTACGGGAGGGCACAGATACGCAGTATTTT
once	-	TRBJ1-2	TRBV7-9	CASSTGTVNYGYTF	TGTGCCAGCAGTACCGGGACGGTGAACTATGGCTACACCTTC
-	TRBD2	TRBJ2-3	TRBV28	CASSPPGTRVTDTQYF	TGTGCCAGCAGCCCGCCCGGGACTAGAGTCACAGATACGCAGTATTTT
-	-	TRBJ2-1	TRBV30	CAWTWELRGEWSYNEQFF	TGTGCCTGGACGTGGGAATTGAGGGGGGAGTGGTCCTACAATGAGCAGTTCTTC
-	-	TRBJ2-5	TRBV29-1	CSVEERTQYF	TGCAGCGTTGAAGAAAGGACCCAGTACTTC
-	-	TRBJ2-7	TRBV27	CASNRRGSLSYEQYF	TGTGCCAGCAACCGGAGGGGATCCCTTTCCTACGAGCAGTACTTC
-	-	TRBJ2-1	TRBV27	CASSSSLYRDKFF	TGTGCCAGCAGCAGCTCCTTATACCGGGACAAGTTCTTC
-	TRBD2	TRBJ2-1	TRBV13	CASSLRGTSGKNEQFF	TGTGCCAGCAGCTTAAGGGGGACTAGCGGGAAGAATGAGCAGTTCTTC
-	TRBD2	TRBJ2-1	TRBV28	CASSLAGVSYNEQFF	TGTGCCAGCAGTTTGGCGGGGGTCTCCTACAATGAGCAGTTCTTC